A selection of T cell receptor beta chains follows, all from one sample in a study of shared clonotypes between healthy human individuals. TCRdb's table, derived via immunoSEQ multiplex PCR, lists solely in-frame clones and lacks some. This table holds roughly 2.2 million clones, approximately 90% found once. Sequencing was carried out using naive CD4+ T cells from PBMCs. Source of these receptors: a man in his late teens or twenties in good health. Some clones in this sample may be carry-over from other donors' samples. The CDR3 runs from the conserved cysteine through the conserved F or W. A D gene is named only where the DNA matches it firmly. Only some rows state a clone size, as once, few, many or a class for expanded clones.

d_call	j_call	clone_size	v_call	cdr3_nt	cdr3_aa
.	TRBJ1-3	.	TRBV5-1	TGCGCCAGCAGCTTGGTCGGGACTGGAAACACCATATATTTT	CASSLVGTGNTIYF
TRBD2	TRBJ2-1	.	TRBV7-9	TGTGCCAGCAGCCCCGGCGGGACTAGCGGTTACAATGAGCAGTTCTTC	CASSPGGTSGYNEQFF
.	TRBJ2-5	.	TRBV9	TGTGCCAGCAGCGTAGGTCCCCTGATCCAAGAGACCCAGTACTTC	CASSVGPLIQETQYF
TRBD2	TRBJ2-7	.	TRBV6-1	TGTGCCAGCAGTGAAGGGACTAGCGGGATCGCCTACGAGCAGTACTTC	CASSEGTSGIAYEQYF
TRBD1	TRBJ1-4	.	TRBV28	TGTGCCAGCAGCATTGGCAGGGGGTATAATGAAAAACTGTTTTTT	CASSIGRGYNEKLFF
TRBD2	TRBJ2-5	.	TRBV6-5	TGTGCCAGAACTGCTAGCGGGGTGGGGGAGACCCAGTACTTC	CARTASGVGETQYF
.	TRBJ1-2	.	TRBV9	TGTGCCAGCAGCGCGGGACCCTCGAGCGGCTATGGCTACACCTTC	CASSAGPSSGYGYTF
.	TRBJ2-2	once	TRBV6-4	TGTGCCAGCAGTCCCCGAGGGGGAGACACCGGGGAGCTGTTTTTT	CASSPRGGDTGELFF
.	TRBJ1-2	once	TRBV6-6	TGTGCCAGCAGTTTCGACAGGTTTCCCAACTATGGCTACACCTTC	CASSFDRFPNYGYTF
TRBD1	TRBJ1-1	.	TRBV6-1	TGTGCCAGCAGTGAAGCGGCAGGGGGTAGCACTGAAGCTTTCTTT	CASSEAAGGSTEAFF
TRBD2	TRBJ2-7	.	TRBV7-3	TGTGCCAGCAGCTTTCGGCGGGAGTCTAACGAGCAGTACTTC	CASSFRRESNEQYF
.	TRBJ1-2	.	TRBV19	TGTGCCAGCAGGATGTGGATTAACTATGGCTACACCTTC	CASRMWINYGYTF
.	TRBJ1-3	.	TRBV30	TGTGCCTGGAGTGATCAGGGAAGGGGTGGAAACACCATATATTTT	CAWSDQGRGGNTIYF
.	TRBJ2-3	.	TRBV7-8	TGTGCCAGCACCGAACACAGGGATTTAAATACGCAGTATTTT	CASTEHRDLNTQYF
.	TRBJ2-1	.	TRBV10-3	TGTGCCGTCAGCCCGACAATCGCAAAGGTATATGAGCAGTTCTTC	CAVSPTIAKVYEQFF
.	TRBJ2-7	once	TRBV19	TGTGCCAGTAGTCCCCGTGAAGTCTTCTACGAGCAGTACTTC	CASSPREVFYEQYF
.	TRBJ2-1	.	TRBV2	TGTGCCAGCAGTGAAGGGGTTCTAGCGAGCTCCTACAATGAGCAGTTCTTC	CASSEGVLASSYNEQFF
TRBD1	TRBJ1-3	.	TRBV7-6	TGTGCCAGCAGCTTAGCGACCAGGGGGATACAAAGCACCATATATTTT	CASSLATRGIQSTIYF
.	TRBJ1-5	once	TRBV21-1	TGTGCCAGCAGCATCCTCCAGGGGGACTCCAATCAGCCCCAGCATTTT	CASSILQGDSNQPQHF
.	TRBJ2-2	.	TRBV11-3	TGTGCCAGCAGCCCGGAGGGAGCCGGGGAGCTGTTTTTT	CASSPEGAGELFF
.	TRBJ2-7	few	TRBV5-4	TGTGCCAGCAGCTTGGTAGGGGCGGTGAGGGAGCAGTACTTC	CASSLVGAVREQYF
TRBD1	TRBJ2-2	.	TRBV5-1	TGCGCCAGCAGCCCAGGGGGCCTGAACACCGGGGAGCTGTTTTTT	CASSPGGLNTGELFF
.	TRBJ2-5	.	TRBV6-5	TGTGCCAGCAGTTTACGGCCCCAAGAGACCCAGTACTTC	CASSLRPQETQYF
TRBD2	TRBJ2-7	.	TRBV2	TGTGCCACGCAACTGACGAGTACTAGCGGCGAGCAGTACTTC	CATQLTSTSGEQYF
.	TRBJ1-2	.	TRBV12-2	TGTGCAAGTCGCTTAGTGGCGGACAGGCCGTTCTATGGCTACACCTTC	CASRLVADRPFYGYTF
TRBD1	TRBJ2-4	.	TRBV9	TGTGCCAGCAGCCCGGGACAGGGTTTTCTCATTCAGTACTTC	CASSPGQGFLIQYF
TRBD1	TRBJ1-1	.	TRBV28	TGTGCCAGCAGTTTTCAGGGACAGGGGACAACCGGAGGAGCTTTCTTT	CASSFQGQGTTGGAFF
TRBD1	TRBJ1-1	.	TRBV19	TGTGCCAGTGTGGACAGGGGGGGAATGGGAGCTTTCTTT	CASVDRGGMGAFF
.	TRBJ1-5	.	TRBV5-8	TGTGCCAGCAGCTTGTGGACCGCCGGCACAAATCAGCCCCAGCATTTT	CASSLWTAGTNQPQHF
TRBD1	TRBJ1-1	.	TRBV6-1	TGTGCCAGCAGCTCCGCTGGACAGGGGGCAGGCGAAGCTTTCTTT	CASSSAGQGAGEAFF
.	TRBJ1-5	.	TRBV10-3	TGTGCCATCAGTGAGCAACCCAATCAGCCCCAGCATTTT	CAISEQPNQPQHF
.	TRBJ1-1	.	TRBV5-4	TGTGCCAGCAGTTCCAGCAGGTGGAACACTGAAGCTTTCTTT	CASSSSRWNTEAFF